These T cell receptor beta chains were read from a single sample in a study of blood T cells in healthy people across ages. Using its own MiXCR run on the 5' RACE reads, TCRdb lists one record per CDR3 protein. The table shows over 600,000 distinct CDR3 sequences, with around half occurring only once. Sequencing used blood. These receptors were collected from a man older than 75 in good health. The CDR3 runs from the conserved cysteine through the conserved F or W. D genes are given only for firm matches. Size is stated for part of the rows, as once, few or many counts, or as a class when the clone is expanded.

V gene	D gene	J gene	clone size	CDR3 protein	CDR3 DNA
TRBV7-2	TRBD1	TRBJ2-1	.	CASGRDRDHNEQFF	TGTGCCAGCGGCCGGGACAGGGACCACAATGAGCAGTTCTTC
TRBV15	.	TRBJ2-3	.	CATSRDIAEKTDTQYF	TGTGCCACCAGCAGAGATATAGCGGAGAAGACAGATACGCAGTATTTT
TRBV20-1	TRBD2	TRBJ2-7	many	CSARRGSIDEQYF	TGCAGTGCTAGACGCGGGAGTATCGACGAGCAGTACTTC
TRBV6-6	.	TRBJ1-6	.	CASSLNRELTFNSPLHF	TGTGCCAGCAGTTTAAACAGGGAACTAACTTTTAATTCACCCCTCCACTTT
TRBV29-1	.	TRBJ1-1	.	CSVRDLGGSEAFF	TGCAGCGTCCGGGACCTGGGTGGATCTGAAGCTTTCTTT
TRBV28	.	TRBJ1-2	few	CASSPVRRYGYTF	TGTGCCAGCAGCCCAGTTAGAAGGTATGGCTACACCTTC
TRBV12-3/TRBV12-4	TRBD2	TRBJ2-7	.	CASSPGLAHTYEQYF	TGTGCCAGCAGTCCGGGACTAGCGCACACCTACGAGCAGTACTTC
TRBV4-3	.	TRBJ2-7	once	CASSQEPHLKYNEQYF	TGCGCCAGCAGCCAAGAGCCACACCTGAAATACAATGAGCAGTACTTC
TRBV6-5	.	TRBJ2-4	many	CASTGNIQYF	TGTGCCAGCACCGGAAACATTCAGTACTTC
TRBV4-2	.	TRBJ2-2	few	CASSQDMGMGELFF	TGTGCCAGCAGCCAGGATATGGGGATGGGGGAGCTGTTTTTT
TRBV6-2/TRBV6-3	TRBD2	TRBJ2-7	.	CASRGLAGVPYEQYF	TGTGCCAGCAGGGGACTAGCGGGAGTCCCCTACGAGCAGTACTTC
TRBV20-1	TRBD1	TRBJ1-5	.	CSGVGGQGDQPQHF	TGCAGTGGGGTAGGGGGACAGGGAGATCAGCCCCAGCATTTT
TRBV30	TRBD1	TRBJ2-5	.	CAWQGQLETQYF	TGTGCCTGGCAGGGACAGCTAGAGACCCAGTACTTC
TRBV7-3	TRBD1	TRBJ1-1	.	CASSTDRGTEAFF	TGTGCCAGCAGCACGGACAGGGGTACTGAAGCTTTCTTT
TRBV10-3	.	TRBJ1-1	few	CAISESTRLWAEAFF	TGTGCCATCAGTGAGTCGACCAGGTTGTGGGCTGAAGCTTTCTTT
TRBV29-1	.	TRBJ2-3	.	CSVAPLGGITDAQYF	TGCAGCGTTGCTCCGTTAGGGGGGATAACAGATGCGCAGTATTTT
TRBV29-1	.	TRBJ2-3	few	CSVVSSGFNTDTQYF	TGCAGCGTAGTATCCTCCGGGTTCAACACAGATACGCAGTATTTT
TRBV3-1	.	TRBJ2-7	.	CASSRGRVYYEQYF	TGTGCCAGCAGTCGTGGCAGGGTATACTACGAGCAGTACTTC
TRBV4-3	.	TRBJ2-5	.	CASSPTVAQETQYF	TGCGCCAGCAGCCCCACAGTGGCCCAAGAGACCCAGTACTTC
TRBV7-2	.	TRBJ2-1	many	CASSDQPGEQFF	TGTGCCAGCAGCGACCAACCGGGTGAGCAGTTCTTC
TRBV12-3/TRBV12-4	TRBD1	TRBJ1-5	few	CASSPHRGGYSNQPQHF	TGTGCCAGCAGTCCTCACAGGGGGGGGTATAGCAATCAGCCCCAGCATTTT
TRBV2	.	TRBJ2-1	.	CASSETGPFNEQFF	TGTGCCAGCAGTGAAACGGGGCCCTTCAATGAGCAGTTCTTC
TRBV12-3/TRBV12-4	.	TRBJ2-2	.	CASSPLGGPTGELFF	TGTGCCAGCAGTCCTCTTGGGGGCCCCACCGGGGAGCTGTTTTTT
TRBV20-1	TRBD2	TRBJ2-2	few	CSATGTSGTGELFF	TGCAGTGCCACCGGGACTAGCGGGACCGGGGAGCTGTTTTTT
TRBV6-1	.	TRBJ2-7	few	CASSETGPPFSYEQYF	TGTGCCAGCAGTGAGACAGGTCCGCCCTTTTCCTACGAGCAGTACTTC
TRBV3-1	TRBD2	TRBJ2-1	few	CASSQETREWGNEQFF	TGTGCCAGCAGCCAAGAGACGCGGGAGTGGGGCAATGAGCAGTTCTTC
TRBV5-1	.	TRBJ2-1	.	CASSLTRGGNNEQFF	TGCGCCAGCAGCTTGACGAGGGGGGGTAACAATGAGCAGTTCTTC
TRBV6-5	.	TRBJ1-6	.	CAKLRGRNSPLHF	TGTGCCAAACTGAGGGGCCGTAATTCACCCCTCCACTTT
TRBV6-6	TRBD1	TRBJ2-5	few	CASSLGTGGLRETQYF	TGTGCCAGCAGCCTCGGGACAGGGGGCCTCAGAGAGACCCAGTACTTC
TRBV7-9	TRBD1	TRBJ1-2	once	CASSLGTGTRGYTF	TGTGCCAGCAGCCTAGGGACAGGGACTCGTGGCTACACCTTC
TRBV5-1	TRBD1	TRBJ2-1	many	CASSLGGTGFQANEQFF	TGCGCCAGCAGCTTGGGGGGGACAGGGTTTCAGGCCAATGAGCAGTTCTTC
TRBV5-1	TRBD1	TRBJ2-1	few	CASSLPVPGQGNINEQFF	TGCGCCAGCAGCTTACCCGTTCCCGGACAGGGAAATATCAATGAGCAGTTCTTC
TRBV25-1	.	TRBJ2-3	few	CASGEAGRDTQYF	TGTGCCAGCGGTGAGGCTGGGCGGGATACGCAGTATTTT
TRBV5-1	.	TRBJ2-3	.	CASSWARGDTQYF	TGCGCCAGCAGCTGGGCCCGAGGGGATACGCAGTATTTT
TRBV9	.	TRBJ2-3	.	CASSVEWGGGTDTQYF	TGTGCCAGCAGCGTAGAGTGGGGTGGCGGCACAGATACGCAGTATTTT
TRBV5-1	TRBD2	TRBJ2-3	.	CASSLSTSGRDTQYF	TGCGCCAGCAGCTTGTCGACTAGCGGGAGAGATACGCAGTATTTT
TRBV29-1	.	TRBJ2-1	many	CSLSPGRDNEQFF	TGCAGCCTTAGCCCCGGGAGAGATAATGAGCAGTTCTTC
TRBV6-1	TRBD1	TRBJ2-7	.	CASNLDRGGFLSSYEQYF	TGTGCCAGCAATCTTGACAGGGGGGGCTTTCTTAGCTCCTACGAGCAGTACTTC
TRBV5-1	TRBD1	TRBJ2-7	few	CASSLSGQGSEQYF	TGCGCCAGCAGCTTATCCGGACAGGGGAGCGAGCAGTACTTC
TRBV20-1	.	TRBJ2-7	.	CSAEWDGEYEQYF	TGCAGTGCTGAGTGGGACGGAGAGTACGAGCAGTACTTC
TRBV9	.	TRBJ2-5	.	CVSSVGPRVEKTQYF	TGTGTCAGCAGCGTAGGTCCCAGGGTCGAAAAGACCCAGTACTTC
TRBV7-9	TRBD1	TRBJ1-2	many	CASSGTLQGGGGYTF	TGTGCCAGCAGCGGAACGTTACAGGGGGGAGGTGGCTACACCTTC